Below are 28 T cell receptor beta chains sequenced from a single sample in a study of T cells in Graves' hyperthyroidism and ophthalmopathy. RNA transcripts provided the source from which TCR beta CDR3 regions were amplified. The HTBI set primed first-round TCR CDR3 RT-PCR. TCRdb ran MiXCR on the multiplex PCR reads and lists one entry per CDR3 protein. The table lists 500,000 to 550,000 distinct CDR3 sequences, roughly 21% of them singletons. The sample was blood. The receptors derive from a man aged 35-49 years with Graves' ophthalmopathy.

This clonotype was observed a few times. V and J are TRBV5-1 and TRBJ2-5; the match to TRBD2 covers 9 bases. The CDR3 has 15 amino acids. CDR1 is SGHRS, CDR2 YFSETQ, per germline. V was clipped by 7 bases and J by 1 base; unmatched bases: 8. CDR3 DNA sequence: TGCGCCAGCCGAATGACTAGCGGTATCCAAGAGACCCAGTACTTC. It yields the protein CASRMTSGIQETQYF.

This clonotype was observed a few times. The chain is built from TRBV4-2 and TRBJ2-1, with a weak D call TRBD2 (6 bases). V dropped 4 bases and J dropped 5 bases, with 15 bases sitting between them. Germline V gene sequence: CDR1 LGHNA, CDR2 YNFKEQ. This CDR3 has 15 amino acids. CDR3 protein: CASSLTGTGDNEQFF. The DNA of the CDR3 is TGTGCCAGCAGCCTAACCGGGACTGGAGACAATGAGCAGTTCTTC.

This clonotype was seen many times. This chain uses TRBV2 with TRBJ2-7; D assignment may be TRBD1 or TRBD2 (5 bases each). Germline CDR1 reads SNHLY; CDR2 reads FYNNEI. V lost 5 bases to trimming and J lost 1 base, with 15 bases between them. The CDR3 has 15 amino acids. CDR3 loop: CASSRGRAESYEQYF. Written as DNA, the CDR3 is TGTGCCAGCAGTAGGGGACGGGCCGAATCCTACGAGCAGTACTTC.

The V call is TRBV7-9, the J call TRBJ2-7; 9 bases fit TRBD1. Germline V gives CDR1 SEHNR, CDR2 FQNEAQ (reference sequence). V was pared by 4 bases and J by 5 bases, with 9 bases of the junction left unmatched. The CDR3 covers 15 residues. This CDR3 is CASSSPGTGLHEQYF. Written as DNA, the CDR3 is TGTGCCAGCAGCTCCCCCGGGACAGGGCTCCACGAGCAGTACTTC.

CDR3 residues: CASSLQGGRNEQYF. The CDR3 nucleotides are TGTGCCAGCAGCCTACAGGGCGGGCGAAACGAGCAGTACTTC. The genes are TRBV11-2 and TRBJ2-7, with D perhaps TRBD1 (6 bases). There are 14 residues in the CDR3. The V and J ends lost 5 bases and 5 bases respectively, with 16 bases between them. Per germline, CDR1 SGHAT and CDR2 FQNNGV.

This clonotype was seen a single time. The chain has TRBV4-2 and TRBJ2-3; weak D call: TRBD1 (5 bases). This CDR3 contains 15 residues. Germline V gene sequence: CDR1 LGHNA, CDR2 YNFKEQ. Trimming removed 0 bases at V and 4 bases at J, with 11 bases between. The CDR3 loop is CASSQDGRAPDTQYF. In DNA form, the CDR3 reads TGTGCCAGCAGCCAAGATGGCAGGGCCCCAGATACGCAGTATTTT.

In this sample, this clonotype turned up a few times. The V and J genes are TRBV9 and TRBJ2-3, with D unresolved. The germline V gene encodes CDR1 SGDLS and CDR2 YYNGEE. V lost 4 bases, J lost 4 bases, and 13 bases lay in between. This CDR3 comprises 14 residues. Here the CDR3 DNA reads TGTGCCAGCAGCCCTTCCGATCGGCCAGATACGCAGTATTTT. Protein: CASSPSDRPDTQYF. Filled out from reference TRBV9 and TRBJ2-3, the complete variable domain reads DSGVTQTPKHLITATGQRVTLRCSPRSGDLSVYWYQQSLDQGLQFLIQYYNGEERAKGNILERFSAQQFPDLHSELNLSSLELGDSALYFCASSPSDRPDTQYFGPGTRLTVL.

This clonotype appeared a few times. V usage is TRBV7-9 and J usage is TRBJ2-7; 8 positions match TRBD1. The CDR3 runs 15 residues. V shed 5 bases and J 4 bases; nucleotides not matched to a gene: 10. Germline CDR1 reads SEHNR; CDR2 reads FQNEAQ (reference sequence). The CDR3, as DNA: TGTGCCAGCAGCAGATCCGGGACAGGAGAGTACGAGCAGTACTTC. Translation: CASSRSGTGEYEQYF.

This clonotype was seen repeatedly, ten times or more. The chain has TRBV6-1 and TRBJ2-7; maybe TRBD1 (6 bases). V was shortened by 5 bases and J by 2 bases, with 16 bases between the two germline ends. The CDR3 contains 15 residues. The germline gives CDR1 MNHNS, CDR2 SASEGT. CDR3 DNA sequence: TGTGCCAGCAGTTCTAAATTTGGACAGACCTACGAGCAGTACTTC. Amino acids: CASSSKFGQTYEQYF.

In this sample, this clonotype turned up a few times. The chain employs TRBV10-1 and TRBJ2-1; D gene unclear. The CDR3 runs 13 residues. Germline V lookup: CDR1 WNHNN, CDR2 SYGVQD (reference sequence). V lost 2 bases to trimming and J lost 4 bases, with 6 bases between them. CDR3 loop: CASSETRYNEQFF. The CDR3 DNA follows: TGCGCCAGCAGTGAGACTCGATACAATGAGCAGTTCTTC.

The rearrangement links TRBV3-1 to TRBJ1-4, with no clear D. The CDR3 length is 16 residues. Germline lookup yields CDR1 LGHDT and CDR2 YNNKEL (reference sequence). The V gene lost 1 base and the J gene lost 8 bases, with 17 bases spanning the gap. The CDR3 DNA follows: TGTGCCAGCAGCCAAGCTTCCGCAGCTATACGGGAAAAACTGTTTTTT. This translates into CASSQASAAIREKLFF.

The chain carries TRBV10-3 and TRBJ1-2; 10 bases line up with TRBD1. After removal of 4 bases from V and 7 bases from J, the junction contained 3 bases not matched to a gene. The CDR3 has 13 residues. CDR1 is ENHRY, CDR2 SYGVKD, per germline. CDR3 residues: CAISGDRGFGYTF. CDR3 in DNA: TGTGCCATCAGTGGGGACAGGGGTTTTGGCTACACCTTC.

In its sample, this clonotype was seen once. V usage is TRBV7-9 and J usage is TRBJ1-4; D uncertain. V was cut by 5 bases and J by 5 bases, with 3 bases left in between. This CDR3 comprises 11 residues. Germline V gene data show CDR1 as SEHNR and CDR2 as FQNEAQ (reference sequence). CDR3 in amino acids: CASSINEKLFF. The CDR3 bases are TGTGCCAGCAGCATCAATGAAAAACTGTTTTTT.

This chain links TRBV6-2 or TRBV6-3 with TRBJ2-7, with TRBD1 matching over 7 bases. There are 16 residues in the CDR3. The ends lost 6 bases at V and 0 bases at J; junction bases unmatched: 11. Germline V lookup: CDR1 MNHEY, CDR2 SVGEGT. The CDR3 DNA follows: TGTGCCAGCAGACCTTCGGGACAGTTAAGCTCCTACGAGCAGTACTTC. Its translation: CASRPSGQLSSYEQYF.

Worth noting for this clonotype: It may be a read error: a sequence one base away is much more abundant. The CDR3 sequence is CASSERQKLQETQYF. CDR3 bases: TGTGCCAGCAGTGAAAGACAGAAATTACAAGAGACCCAGTACTTC. The chain employs TRBV6-1 and TRBJ2-5, with D tentatively TRBD1 (5 bases). Germline V lookup: CDR1 MNHNS, CDR2 SASEGT. V was pared by 2 bases and J by 2 bases, with 12 bases between. There are 15 residues in the CDR3.

The V call is TRBV11-3, the J call TRBJ2-7; D perhaps matches TRBD2 (6 bases). Trimming pared 4 bases from V and 2 bases from J, leaving 15 bases between. The germline gives CDR1 SGHNT, CDR2 YENEEA. This CDR3 is built from 15 residues. The CDR3 here is CASSSGTSQPYEQYF. CDR3 DNA: TGTGCCAGCAGCTCCGGGACTTCTCAACCCTACGAGCAGTACTTC.

V gene TRBV2 combines with J gene TRBJ2-7; D may be TRBD1 or TRBD2 (5 bases each). Trimming shortened V by 10 bases and J by 7 bases, and 14 bases separated the two germline ends. The CDR3 covers 11 residues. The germline V gene has CDR1 SNHLY and CDR2 FYNNEI. CDR3 coding DNA: TGTGCCAATTGGCTAGAGGGGGAGCAGTACTTC. Translation: CANWLEGEQYF.

Notes on this clonotype: One junction end disagrees with the germline gene, perhaps due to a read error. V gene TRBV20-1 combines with J gene TRBJ2-2; TRBD2 agrees at 12 bases. Germline CDR1 reads DFQATT; CDR2 reads SNEGSKA (reference sequence). CDR3 length: 16 residues. DNA for the CDR3: TGCAGTGTCCCGACTAGCGGGGGTTCGAGTACCGGGGAGCTGGTTTTT. Its translation is CSVPTSGGSSTGELVF.

There are a few counts of this clonotype. V and J are TRBV24-1 and TRBJ1-2; D is ambiguous. CDR1 is KGHDR and CDR2 is SFDVKD in the germline V gene. Trimming cost V 9 bases and J 6 bases, with 4 bases left between them. The length of the CDR3 is 9 residues. The CDR3: CATYHGYTF. The CDR3 DNA reads TGTGCCACCTATCATGGCTACACCTTC.

V usage is TRBV9 and J usage is TRBJ1-6; a weak D match, TRBD1 (5 bases). V lost 6 bases and J lost 5, with 15 bases in between. Germline V CDR1 and CDR2: SGDLS, YYNGEE. This CDR3 region has 15 residues. In nucleotides, the CDR3 is TGTGCCAGCAATAATAAGTTGGGGGATAATTCACCCCTCCACTTT. Its translation: CASNNKLGDNSPLHF. The whole variable domain, filled in from reference TRBV9 and TRBJ1-6, reads DSGVTQTPKHLITATGQRVTLRCSPRSGDLSVYWYQQSLDQGLQFLIQYYNGEERAKGNILERFSAQQFPDLHSELNLSSLELGDSALYFCASNNKLGDNSPLHFGNGTRLTVT.

This clonotype came up many times. V usage is TRBV11-1 and J usage is TRBJ1-2; unclear D gene. The CDR3 runs 12 residues. The V end lost 5 bases, the J end lost 5 bases, and 9 bases lay between the germline ends. CDR1 and CDR2 (germline): SGHAT, FQDESV (reference sequence). The CDR3 is CASSPHGYGYTF. CDR3 nucleotides: TGTGCCAGCAGCCCGCACGGGTATGGCTACACCTTC.

The chain is built from TRBV19 and TRBJ1-5; a possible D gene is TRBD1 (5 bases). V was pared by 5 bases and J by 4 bases, with 18 bases between. Germline V gene sequence: CDR1 LNHDA, CDR2 SQIVND (reference sequence). The CDR3 contains 16 residues. The CDR3 region is CASSRPTGTNNQPQHF. CDR3 coding DNA: TGTGCCAGTAGTCGCCCAACCGGGACTAATAATCAGCCCCAGCATTTT.

The gene calls are TRBV12-3 or TRBV12-4 and TRBJ2-7, with TRBD2 matching 13 bases. The trim removed 5 bases at V and 2 bases at J, leaving 9 bases unmatched. The CDR3 contains 17 residues. The CDR3 reads CASSTSGGAGTTYEQYF. The CDR3 DNA reads as TGTGCCAGCAGTACTAGCGGGGGGGCAGGGACGACCTACGAGCAGTACTTC.

This clonotype was detected many times. The gene calls are TRBV5-1 and TRBJ2-1, with 10 bases aligning to TRBD2. V shed 4 bases and J 10 bases; nucleotides not matched to a gene: 11. The length of the CDR3 is 15 residues. From germline, CDR1 is SGHRS and CDR2 YFSETQ. The CDR3 reads CASSASGSTYLEQFF. CDR3 bases: TGCGCCAGCAGCGCTAGCGGGAGCACCTATCTGGAGCAGTTCTTC.

The chain recombines TRBV6-4 with TRBJ2-3, with 8 bases identical to TRBD1. The ends lost 0 bases at V and 0 bases at J; junction bases unmatched: 2. The CDR3 consists of 16 residues. CDR1 is MRHNA and CDR2 is SNTAGT in the germline V gene. Here the CDR3 DNA reads TGTGCCAGCAGTGACTCTTGGACAGGGAGCACAGATACGCAGTATTTT. It translates to CASSDSWTGSTDTQYF.

This clonotype came up a few times. This chain joins TRBV3-1 and TRBJ1-5; D remains ambiguous. The germline gives CDR1 LGHDT, CDR2 YNNKEL (reference sequence). Trimming took 2 bases from V and 2 from J, leaving 4 bases between them. The CDR3 runs to 13 residues. The CDR3 reads CASSQFGNQPQHF. The CDR3 DNA is TGTGCCAGCAGCCAATTTGGCAATCAGCCCCAGCATTTT.

V and J are TRBV27 and TRBJ2-7; D is possibly TRBD1 (6 bases). Germline values: CDR1 MNHEY, CDR2 SMNVEV (reference sequence). Trimming stripped 7 bases from V and 3 bases from J, with 10 bases between. This CDR3 has 12 amino acids. CDR3 nucleotides: TGTGCCAGCACGGACAGCTACTACGAGCAGTACTTC. Its translation: CASTDSYYEQYF.

This clonotype was counted at least ten times. The chain couples TRBV7-9 to TRBJ1-2; D remains ambiguous. V was cut by 0 bases and J by 0 bases, with 17 bases left in between. This CDR3 spans 18 amino acids. The germline gives CDR1 SEHNR, CDR2 FQNEAQ (reference sequence). CDR3 amino acids: CASSLALNRQRANYGYTF. The CDR3 DNA reads TGTGCCAGCAGCTTAGCGCTAAATCGGCAGAGAGCTAACTATGGCTACACCTTC.